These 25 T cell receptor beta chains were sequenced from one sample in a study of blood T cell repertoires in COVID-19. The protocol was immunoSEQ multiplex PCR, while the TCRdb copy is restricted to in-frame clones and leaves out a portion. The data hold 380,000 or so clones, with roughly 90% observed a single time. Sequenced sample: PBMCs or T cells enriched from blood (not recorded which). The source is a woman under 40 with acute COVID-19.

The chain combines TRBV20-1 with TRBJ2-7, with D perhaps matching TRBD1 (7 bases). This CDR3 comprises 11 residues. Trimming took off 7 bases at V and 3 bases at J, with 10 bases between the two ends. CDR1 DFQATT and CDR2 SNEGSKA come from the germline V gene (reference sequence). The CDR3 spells CSGGTDYEQYF. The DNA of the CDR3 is TGCAGTGGCGGGACAGACTACGAGCAGTACTTC.

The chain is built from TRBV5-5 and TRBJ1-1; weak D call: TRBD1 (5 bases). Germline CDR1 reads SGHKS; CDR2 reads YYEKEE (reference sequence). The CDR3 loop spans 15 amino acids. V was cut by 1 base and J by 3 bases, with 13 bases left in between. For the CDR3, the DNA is TGTGCCAGCAGCTTGCGTCGGGGGTTCGACACTGAAGCTTTCTTT. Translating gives CASSLRRGFDTEAFF.

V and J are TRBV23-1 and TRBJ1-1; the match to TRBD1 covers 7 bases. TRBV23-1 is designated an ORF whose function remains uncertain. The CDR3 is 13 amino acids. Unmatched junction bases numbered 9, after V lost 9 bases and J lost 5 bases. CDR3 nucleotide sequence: TGCGCCAGGAAACAGGGGCGGGCTACTGAAGCTTTCTTT. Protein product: CARKQGRATEAFF.

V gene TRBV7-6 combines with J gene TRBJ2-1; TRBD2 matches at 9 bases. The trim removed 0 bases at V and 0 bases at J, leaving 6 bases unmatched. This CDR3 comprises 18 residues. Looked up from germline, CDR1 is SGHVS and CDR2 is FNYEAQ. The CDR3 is CASSLALSGGLSYNEQFF. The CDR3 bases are TGTGCCAGCAGCTTAGCGCTAAGCGGGGGGCTCTCCTACAATGAGCAGTTCTTC.

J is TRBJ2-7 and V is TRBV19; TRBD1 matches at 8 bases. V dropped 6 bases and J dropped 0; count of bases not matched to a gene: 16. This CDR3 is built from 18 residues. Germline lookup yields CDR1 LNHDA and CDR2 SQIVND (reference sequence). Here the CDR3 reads CASSLTQRTGQDSYEQYF. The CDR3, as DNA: TGTGCCAGTAGCTTGACCCAAAGGACAGGGCAAGACTCCTACGAGCAGTACTTC.

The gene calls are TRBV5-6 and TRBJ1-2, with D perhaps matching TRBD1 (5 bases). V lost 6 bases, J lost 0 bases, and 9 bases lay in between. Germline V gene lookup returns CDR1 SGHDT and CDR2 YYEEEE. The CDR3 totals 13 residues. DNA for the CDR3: TGTGCCAGCACTCCGGGGGCTAACTATGGCTACACCTTC. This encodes CASTPGANYGYTF.

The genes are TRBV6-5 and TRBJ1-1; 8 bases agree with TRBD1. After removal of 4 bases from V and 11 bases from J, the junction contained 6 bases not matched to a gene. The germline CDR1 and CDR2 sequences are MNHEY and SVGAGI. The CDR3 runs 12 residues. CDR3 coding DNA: TGTGCCAGCAGTTTCCTGGGACAGGCGGCTTTCTTT. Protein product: CASSFLGQAAFF.

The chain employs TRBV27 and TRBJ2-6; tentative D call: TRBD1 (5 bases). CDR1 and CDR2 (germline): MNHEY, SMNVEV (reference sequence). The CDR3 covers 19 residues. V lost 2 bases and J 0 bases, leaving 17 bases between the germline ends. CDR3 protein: CASSLGHGRTGSGANVLTF. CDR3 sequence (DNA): TGTGCCAGCAGTTTAGGACACGGACGGACCGGCTCTGGGGCCAACGTCCTGACTTTC.

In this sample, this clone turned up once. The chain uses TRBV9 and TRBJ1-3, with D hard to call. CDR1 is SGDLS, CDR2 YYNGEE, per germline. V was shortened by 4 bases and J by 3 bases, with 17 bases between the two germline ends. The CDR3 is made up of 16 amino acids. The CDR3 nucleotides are TGTGCCAGCAGCCCCACCCGGCTGGGCAGTGGAAACACCATATATTTT. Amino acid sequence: CASSPTRLGSGNTIYF.

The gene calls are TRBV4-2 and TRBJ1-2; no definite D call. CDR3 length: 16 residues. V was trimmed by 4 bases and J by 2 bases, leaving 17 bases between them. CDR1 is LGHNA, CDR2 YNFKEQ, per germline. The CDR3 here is CASSLKPETENYGYTF. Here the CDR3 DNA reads TGTGCCAGCAGCCTTAAGCCCGAAACAGAGAACTATGGCTACACCTTC.

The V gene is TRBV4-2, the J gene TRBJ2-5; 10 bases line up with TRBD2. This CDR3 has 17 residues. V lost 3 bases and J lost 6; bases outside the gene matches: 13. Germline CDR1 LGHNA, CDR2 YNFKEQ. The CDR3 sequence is CASSQDGSGGPLQTQYF. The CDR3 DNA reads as TGTGCCAGCAGCCAGGACGGTAGCGGGGGGCCTTTACAGACCCAGTACTTC.

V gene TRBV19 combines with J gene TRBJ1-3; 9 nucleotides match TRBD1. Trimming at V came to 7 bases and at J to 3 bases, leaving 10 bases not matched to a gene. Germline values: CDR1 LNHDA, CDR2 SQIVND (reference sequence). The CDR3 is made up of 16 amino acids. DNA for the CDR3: TGTGCCAGTACCCGGACAGGGGAGGATCGTGGAAACACCATATATTTT. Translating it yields CASTRTGEDRGNTIYF.

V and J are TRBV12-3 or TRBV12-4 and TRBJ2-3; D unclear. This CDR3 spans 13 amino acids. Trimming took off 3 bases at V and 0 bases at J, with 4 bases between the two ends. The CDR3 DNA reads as TGTGCCAGCAGTTTGACTAGCACAGATACGCAGTATTTT. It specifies CASSLTSTDTQYF.

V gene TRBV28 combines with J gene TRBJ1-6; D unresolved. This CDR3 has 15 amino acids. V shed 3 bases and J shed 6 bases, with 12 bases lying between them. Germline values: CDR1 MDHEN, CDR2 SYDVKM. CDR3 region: CASSFRERFNSPLHF. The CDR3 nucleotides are TGTGCCAGCAGTTTTCGGGAGAGGTTTAATTCACCCCTCCACTTT.

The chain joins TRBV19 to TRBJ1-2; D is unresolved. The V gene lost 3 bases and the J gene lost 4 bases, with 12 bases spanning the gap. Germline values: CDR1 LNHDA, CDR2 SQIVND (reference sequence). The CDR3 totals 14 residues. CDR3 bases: TGTGCCAGTAGTATCAGCGTGCATGGCTATGGCTACACCTTC. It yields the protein CASSISVHGYGYTF.

CDR3 residues: CASSIGIKGATNEKLFF. DNA of the CDR3: TGTGCCAGTAGTATAGGGATTAAGGGGGCAACTAATGAAAAACTGTTTTTT. The rearrangement joins TRBV19 to TRBJ1-4, with a tentative D call TRBD1 (6 bases). The CDR3 contains 17 residues. The V gene's germline CDR1 is LNHDA and CDR2 SQIVND (reference sequence). Between the trimmed V and J ends, which lost 1 base and 0 bases, there was a span of 12 bases.

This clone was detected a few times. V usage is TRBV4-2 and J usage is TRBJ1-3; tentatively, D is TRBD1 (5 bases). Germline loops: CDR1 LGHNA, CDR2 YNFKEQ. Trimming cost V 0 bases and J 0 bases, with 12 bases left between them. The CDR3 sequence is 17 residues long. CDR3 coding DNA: TGTGCCAGCAGCCAAGAGGGGTTGGGGGGCTCTGGAAACACCATATATTTT. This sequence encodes CASSQEGLGGSGNTIYF.

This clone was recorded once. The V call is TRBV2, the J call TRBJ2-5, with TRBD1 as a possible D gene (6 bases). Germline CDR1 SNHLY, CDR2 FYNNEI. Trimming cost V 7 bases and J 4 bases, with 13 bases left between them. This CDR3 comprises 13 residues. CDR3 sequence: CASTGQSRETQYF. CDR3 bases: TGTGCCAGCACTGGACAGAGTAGAGAGACCCAGTACTTC.

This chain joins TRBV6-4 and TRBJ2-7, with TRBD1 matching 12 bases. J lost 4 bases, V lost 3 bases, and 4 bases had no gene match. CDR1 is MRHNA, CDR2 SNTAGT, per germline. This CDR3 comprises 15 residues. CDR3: CASSEGQGAPYEQYF. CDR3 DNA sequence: TGTGCCAGCAGTGAGGGACAGGGGGCACCTTACGAGCAGTACTTC.

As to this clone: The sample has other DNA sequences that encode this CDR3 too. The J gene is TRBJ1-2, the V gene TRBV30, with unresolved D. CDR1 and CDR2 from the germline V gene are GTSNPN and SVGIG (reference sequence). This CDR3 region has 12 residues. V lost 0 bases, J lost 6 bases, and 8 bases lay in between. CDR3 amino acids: CAWSVSEDGYTF. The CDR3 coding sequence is TGTGCCTGGAGTGTGTCCGAGGATGGCTACACCTTC.

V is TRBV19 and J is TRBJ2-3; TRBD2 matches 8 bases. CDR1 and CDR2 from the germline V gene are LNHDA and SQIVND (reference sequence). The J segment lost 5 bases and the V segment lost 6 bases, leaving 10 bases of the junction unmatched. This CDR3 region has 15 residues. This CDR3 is CASRGASGREDTQYF. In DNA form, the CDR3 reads TGTGCCAGTAGGGGGGCTAGCGGGCGGGAAGATACGCAGTATTTT.

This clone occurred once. The CDR3 coding sequence is TGTGCCAGCAGCTCCCCTCGGGAGGGCGGCATTCAGTACTTC. It is translated as CASSSPREGGIQYF. The chain combines TRBV11-2 with TRBJ2-4, with 8 bases lining up with TRBD2. The V gene's germline CDR1 is SGHAT and CDR2 FQNNGV. Trimming removed 4 bases from V and 9 bases from J; junction bases left unmatched: 8. This CDR3 contains 14 residues.

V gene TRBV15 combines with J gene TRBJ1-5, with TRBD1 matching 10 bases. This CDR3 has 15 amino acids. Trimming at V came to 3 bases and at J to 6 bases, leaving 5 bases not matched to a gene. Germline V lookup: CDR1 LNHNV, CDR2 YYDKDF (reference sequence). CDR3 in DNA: TGTGCCACCAGCAGCGGGACAGGGGTCCCTCAGCCCCAGCATTTT. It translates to CATSSGTGVPQPQHF.

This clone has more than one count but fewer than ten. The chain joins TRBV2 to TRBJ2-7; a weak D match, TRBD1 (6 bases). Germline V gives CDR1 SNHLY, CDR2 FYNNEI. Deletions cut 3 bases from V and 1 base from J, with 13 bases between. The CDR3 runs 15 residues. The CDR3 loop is CASSDPRTASYEQYF. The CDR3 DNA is TGTGCCAGCAGTGATCCTAGGACAGCGTCCTACGAGCAGTACTTC.

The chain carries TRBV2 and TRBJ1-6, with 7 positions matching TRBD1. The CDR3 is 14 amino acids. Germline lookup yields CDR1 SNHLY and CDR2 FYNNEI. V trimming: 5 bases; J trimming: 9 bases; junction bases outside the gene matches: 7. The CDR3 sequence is CASSRQGGGSPLHF. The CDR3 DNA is TGTGCCAGCAGTCGACAGGGAGGAGGTTCACCCCTCCACTTT.